A single sample gave rise to the 28 T cell receptor beta chains below, sequenced in a study of T cells after yellow fever vaccination. TCRdb independently ran MiXCR on the 5' RACE reads; one entry per CDR3 protein. The sample contains roughly 310,000 distinct CDR3 sequences, around 4% of which appear only once. This material consisted of PBMCs, taken on the day of the yellow fever booster vaccination. The receptors were gathered from a young man who received the YFV17D yellow fever vaccine.

In its sample, this clonotype was seen many times. The chain carries TRBV5-1 and TRBJ2-5; 9 bases align to TRBD2. J was trimmed by 3 bases and V by 3 bases; bases with no gene match: 3. CDR1 is SGHRS, CDR2 YFSETQ, per germline. CDR3 length equals 14 residues. CDR3 nucleotide sequence: TGCGCCAGCAGCTGGGGACTAGCCGAAGAGACCCAGTACTTC. The encoded protein is CASSWGLAEETQYF.

This clonotype was picked up many times. This rearrangement joins TRBV7-9 to TRBJ1-2; D gene unclear. The CDR3 covers 14 residues. Germline CDR1 reads SEHNR; CDR2 reads FQNEAQ (reference sequence). The germline V and J ends were trimmed by 1 base and 3 bases, with 9 bases remaining between them. CDR3 region: CASSLVGEDYGYTF. CDR3 nucleotide sequence: TGTGCCAGCAGCTTAGTTGGGGAGGACTATGGCTACACCTTC. Full variable domain (missing parts from reference TRBV7-9 and TRBJ1-2): DTGVSQNPRHKITKRGQNVTFRCDPISEHNRLYWYRQTLGQGPEFLTYFQNEAQLEKSRLLSDRFSAERPKGSFSTLEIQRTEQGDSAMYLCASSLVGEDYGYTFGSGTRLTVV.

This clonotype was counted between two and nine times. The CDR3 nucleotides read TGCAGCGTTGAAGGGGGACAGGGGAGGGATACGCAGTATTTT. It specifies CSVEGGQGRDTQYF. V and J are TRBV29-1 and TRBJ2-3; 10 nucleotides line up with TRBD1. In germline, CDR1 is SQVTM, CDR2 ANQGSEA. The V and J ends lost 1 base and 6 bases, in that order; junction bases with no gene match: 4. The CDR3 has 14 residues.

In its sample, this clonotype was seen many times. This chain joins TRBV20-1 and TRBJ1-2, with a tentative D call TRBD1 (6 bases). The V end was cut by 5 bases, the J end by 6 bases, with 13 bases between. Germline V gives CDR1 DFQATT, CDR2 SNEGSKA (reference sequence). The CDR3 is 12 amino acids. The CDR3 loop is CSAFLQGHGYTF. CDR3 in DNA: TGCAGTGCTTTTTTACAGGGACATGGCTACACCTTC.

The V and J genes are TRBV11-3 and TRBJ2-1; 8 bases match TRBD2. The CDR3 is made up of 15 amino acids. V lost 5 bases, J lost 9 bases, and 12 bases stayed unmatched. CDR1 is SGHNT and CDR2 is YENEEA in the germline V gene. CDR3 sequence (DNA): TGTGCCAGCAGCCTTCGGGCGGGAGGCCTTGGTGAGCAGTTCTTC. Translation: CASSLRAGGLGEQFF.

V is TRBV5-8 and J is TRBJ1-5, with unresolved D. V lost 4 bases, J lost 7 bases, and 18 bases lay in between. Germline V gene sequence: CDR1 SGHTS, CDR2 YDEGEE. This CDR3 is built from 15 residues. Written as DNA, the CDR3 is TGTGCCAGCAGCCTACGCAACTGGCCCGGCCAGCCCCAGCATTTT. It specifies CASSLRNWPGQPQHF.

This clonotype has a count of ten or more. V gene TRBV9 combines with J gene TRBJ1-1; D gene ambiguous. The germline V gene encodes CDR1 SGDLS and CDR2 YYNGEE. The CDR3 spans 16 residues. Trimming took 0 bases from V and 0 from J, leaving 12 bases between them. The CDR3 DNA reads as TGTGCCAGCAGCGTAGGCGGTTCCGAAATGAACACTGAAGCTTTCTTT. Protein: CASSVGGSEMNTEAFF.

The table lists this clonotype with a few counts. CDR3 amino acids: CASSRDGEGDQPQHF. The CDR3 nucleotides are TGTGCCAGCAGTCGTGACGGGGAGGGGGATCAGCCCCAGCATTTT. V is TRBV12-3 or TRBV12-4 and J is TRBJ1-5; possibly TRBD1 for D (6 bases). The V and J ends lost 5 bases and 5 bases respectively, with 16 bases between them. CDR3 size: 15 residues.

This clonotype came up a few times. This chain connects TRBV28 to TRBJ2-7; no clear D gene. Per germline, CDR1 MDHEN and CDR2 SYDVKM. The CDR3 loop spans 11 amino acids. Between the trimmed V and J ends, which lost 6 bases and 2 bases, there was a span of 5 bases. The CDR3 spells CASRGTYEQYV. In DNA, the CDR3 is TGTGCCAGCAGAGGCACCTACGAGCAGTACGTC.

The chain carries TRBV11-2 and TRBJ2-5, with D unclear. V lost 5 bases and J 7 bases, leaving 11 bases between the germline ends. CDR3 length equals 12 residues. Germline V CDR1 and CDR2: SGHAT, FQNNGV. The CDR3 DNA reads TGTGCCAGCAGCCCCGAGGTTGTGACCCAGTACTTC. Its translation: CASSPEVVTQYF.

This clonotype came up many times. This chain uses TRBV7-2 with TRBJ1-5, with TRBD1 identical over 10 bases. The CDR3 spans 15 residues. The germline V gene encodes CDR1 SGHTA and CDR2 FQGNSA. V dropped 5 bases and J dropped 2; count of bases not matched to a gene: 3. CDR3 region: CASSPGTGGNQPQHF. CDR3 nucleotide sequence: TGTGCCAGCAGCCCCGGGACAGGGGGCAATCAGCCCCAGCATTTT. The whole variable domain, remainder taken from reference TRBV7-2 and TRBJ1-5, is GAGVSQSPSNKVTEKGKDVELRCDPISGHTALYWYRQSLGQGLEFLIYFQGNSAPDKSGLPSDRFSAERTGGSVSTLTIQRTQQEDSAVYLCASSPGTGGNQPQHFGDGTRLSIL.

CDR3 amino acids: CASSLRQGYYEQYF. CDR3 nucleotides: TGTGCCAGCAGCCTCCGACAGGGCTACTACGAGCAGTACTTC. The chain couples TRBV7-2 to TRBJ2-7; the match to TRBD1 covers 7 bases. The CDR3 contains 14 residues. Germline-derived CDR1 and CDR2 are SGHTA and FQGNSA. J was trimmed by 3 bases and V by 5 bases; bases with no gene match: 7.

This clonotype was observed a few times. The chain couples TRBV19 to TRBJ1-5; D is ambiguous. Germline assignment: CDR1 LNHDA and CDR2 SQIVND (reference sequence). The CDR3 is 16 amino acids. With 6 bases removed from V and 5 bases from J, the gap between germline ends came to 20 bases. DNA for the CDR3: TGTGCCAGTAGGTACGGTGGAGGACCTTCCCATCAGCCCCAGCATTTT. Translating gives CASRYGGGPSHQPQHF.

The table lists this clonotype with a few counts. V gene TRBV7-2 combines with J gene TRBJ1-1; D uncertain. Trimming cost V 1 base and J 4 bases, with 7 bases left between them. CDR1 and CDR2 (germline): SGHTA, FQGNSA. This CDR3 has 13 amino acids. The CDR3 reads CASSLEKGTEAFF. In DNA form, the CDR3 reads TGTGCCAGCAGCTTAGAAAAGGGCACTGAAGCTTTCTTT.

The V and J genes are TRBV28 and TRBJ2-2, with a tentative D call TRBD1 (6 bases). Germline CDR1 is MDHEN and CDR2 is SYDVKM. This CDR3 region has 13 residues. Trimming cost V 8 bases and J 8 bases, with 15 bases left between them. CDR3: CASRTPQGGELFF. CDR3 in DNA: TGTGCCAGCCGAACCCCGCAGGGGGGGGAGCTGTTTTTT.

This clonotype was counted at least ten times. This chain links TRBV5-6 with TRBJ1-2; D not certain. The germline V gene encodes CDR1 SGHDT and CDR2 YYEEEE. The CDR3 runs 13 residues. The germline V and J ends were trimmed by 0 bases and 3 bases, with 6 bases remaining between them. The CDR3 DNA follows: TGTGCCAGCAGCTTGGGGGGTCACTATGGCTACACCTTC. This encodes CASSLGGHYGYTF. The full variable domain, its missing parts supplied by reference TRBV5-6 and TRBJ1-2, is DAGVTQSPTHLIKTRGQQVTLRCSPKSGHDTVSWYQQALGQGPQFIFQYYEEEERQRGNFPDRFSGHQFPNYSSELNVNALLLGDSALYLCASSLGGHYGYTFGSGTRLTVV.

This clonotype appeared many times. The V and J genes are TRBV20-1 and TRBJ2-7; maybe TRBD1 (5 bases). The germline V and J ends were trimmed by 0 bases and 6 bases, with 18 bases remaining between them. The CDR3 extends over 15 amino acids. The germline V gene encodes CDR1 DFQATT and CDR2 SNEGSKA (reference sequence). CDR3 amino acids: CSARESNKGRGEQYF. CDR3 nucleotide sequence: TGCAGTGCTAGAGAAAGTAATAAGGGAAGGGGCGAGCAGTACTTC.

The sample holds many counts of this clonotype. At one of its ends the junction is not consistent with the germline gene, which may arise from a read error. The CDR3 protein is CASSTGTGKVHEQFF. In nucleotides, the CDR3 is TGTGCTAGCAGTACGGGGACCGGGAAAGTGCATGAGCAGTTCTTC. The rearrangement links TRBV7-7 to TRBJ2-1, with D perhaps matching TRBD1 or TRBD2 (5 bases each). Germline V gene sequence: CDR1 SSHAT, CDR2 FNYEAQ (reference sequence). The CDR3 contains 15 residues.

In its sample, this clonotype was seen many times. The genes are TRBV7-9 and TRBJ2-7; weak D call: TRBD1 (5 bases). The V end lost 3 bases, the J end lost 2 bases, and 11 bases lay between the germline ends. The CDR3 totals 14 residues. CDR1 and CDR2 (germline): SEHNR, FQNEAQ (reference sequence). CDR3 DNA: TGTGCCAGCAGCTTTCAGGGATTCCCCTACGAGCAGTACGTC. It yields the protein CASSFQGFPYEQYV.

This clonotype was detected many times. The V call is TRBV5-5, the J call TRBJ2-1; maybe TRBD1 (5 bases). This CDR3 spans 13 amino acids. The V gene's germline CDR1 is SGHKS and CDR2 YYEKEE (reference sequence). V dropped 0 bases and J dropped 7 bases, with 8 bases sitting between them. CDR3 sequence reads: CASSLAGWNEQFF. Here the CDR3 DNA reads TGTGCCAGCAGCTTGGCAGGGTGGAATGAGCAGTTCTTC.

The V gene is TRBV13, the J gene TRBJ2-4; TRBD1 or TRBD2 may be the D gene (6 bases each). The CDR3 totals 16 residues. CDR1 and CDR2 from the germline V gene are PRHDT and FYEKMQ (reference sequence). The V end was cut by 5 bases, the J end by 0 bases, with 14 bases between. In nucleotides, the CDR3 is TGTGCCAGCAGCCTACCACGGGGGCCAGCCAAAAACATTCAGTACTTC. This translates into CASSLPRGPAKNIQYF.

This clonotype was counted at least ten times. V usage is TRBV4-3 and J usage is TRBJ2-2; D tentatively reads TRBD1 or TRBD2 (6 bases each). The V end lost 5 bases, the J end lost 4 bases, and 14 bases lay between the germline ends. The germline V gene has CDR1 LGHNA and CDR2 YSLEER. The length of the CDR3 is 15 residues. CDR3 nucleotides: TGCGCCAGCAGCGCCCCGGGGGCGGGCACCGGGGAGCTGTTTTTT. It specifies CASSAPGAGTGELFF.

This clonotype was picked up a small number of times. The genes are TRBV5-1 and TRBJ2-2, with 7 nucleotides matching TRBD1. The V gene end was trimmed by 4 bases and the J gene end by 0 bases; junction bases not matched to a gene: 15. The CDR3 is made up of 19 amino acids. In germline, CDR1 is SGHRS, CDR2 YFSETQ. The CDR3 region has the DNA TGCGCCAGCAGCACGCAAACTTCAGGGGGACGAACGAACACCGGGGAGCTGTTTTTT. It codes for CASSTQTSGGRTNTGELFF.

This clonotype was seen more than once but under ten times. The genes are TRBV24-1 and TRBJ2-3, with D possibly being TRBD2 (5 bases). Looked up from germline, CDR1 is KGHDR and CDR2 is SFDVKD. The length of the CDR3 is 16 residues. Trimming shortened V by 0 bases and J by 6 bases, and 15 bases separated the two germline ends. CDR3 bases: TGTGCCACCAGTGATTTGCAAACGGGAAGGCCGGATACGCAGTATTTT. This translates into CATSDLQTGRPDTQYF.

V gene TRBV27 combines with J gene TRBJ2-7; 9 bases line up with TRBD2. The CDR3 extends over 15 amino acids. Trimming cost V 5 bases and J 1 base; bases outside gene matches: 6. Germline CDR1 is MNHEY and CDR2 is SMNVEV (reference sequence). The DNA of the CDR3 is TGTGCCAGCAGTCCCATAGCGGGGGAGTCCTACGAGCAGTACGTC. Translation: CASSPIAGESYEQYV.

This clonotype showed up just a few times. The chain uses TRBV4-2 and TRBJ1-1, with D tentatively TRBD1 (6 bases). Trimming removed 1 base at V and 5 bases at J, with 17 bases between. This CDR3 contains 16 residues. Per germline, CDR1 LGHNA and CDR2 YNFKEQ. The CDR3 loop is CASSQAGRGVWTEAFF. The CDR3 DNA reads as TGTGCCAGCAGCCAAGCCGGCAGGGGAGTGTGGACTGAAGCTTTCTTT.

This clonotype has a count of ten or more. The chain is built from TRBV7-2 and TRBJ2-2, with 7 positions matching TRBD1. The germline gives CDR1 SGHTA, CDR2 FQGNSA. Unmatched junction bases numbered 7, after V lost 5 bases and J lost 1 base. The CDR3 covers 16 residues. This CDR3 reads CASSEHGQENTGELFF. In nucleotides, the CDR3 is TGTGCCAGCAGCGAGCACGGACAGGAGAACACCGGGGAGCTGTTTTTT.

This clonotype was seen ten or more times. The CDR3 region has the DNA TGTGCCAGCAGTACGGTCTCAGATCAGCCCCAGCATTTT. Protein sequence: CASSTVSDQPQHF. V is TRBV6-2 or TRBV6-3 and J is TRBJ1-5; no definite D call. This CDR3 contains 13 residues. Germline CDR1 is MNHEY and CDR2 is SVGEGT. V lost 5 bases, J lost 5 bases, and 10 bases lay in between.